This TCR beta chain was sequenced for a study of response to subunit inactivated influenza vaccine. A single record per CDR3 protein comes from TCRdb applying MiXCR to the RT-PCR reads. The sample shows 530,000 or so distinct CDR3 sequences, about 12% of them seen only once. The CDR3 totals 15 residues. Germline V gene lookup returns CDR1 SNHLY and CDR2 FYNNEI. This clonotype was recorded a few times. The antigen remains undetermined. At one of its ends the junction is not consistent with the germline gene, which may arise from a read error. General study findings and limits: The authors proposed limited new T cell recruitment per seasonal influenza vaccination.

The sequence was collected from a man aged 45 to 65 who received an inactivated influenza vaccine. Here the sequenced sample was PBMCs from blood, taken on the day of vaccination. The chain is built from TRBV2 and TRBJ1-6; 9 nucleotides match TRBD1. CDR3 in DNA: TGTGCCAGCGGTGAATACAGGGGGCTAAATTCACCCCTCCACTTT. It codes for CASGEYRGLNSPLHF.